This TCR beta chain was captured in a study of cytomegalovirus exposure and HLA in healthy donors (dated by TCRdb to about 2017). As for the study more broadly: In an earlier analysis of approximately 500 of the donors, approximately 300 Gb of sequence data and 100 million or so unique TCR beta sequences from roughly 200 million T cells were reported. Rather than using new phenotypic data, the later analysis identified candidate immune exposures from TCR beta sequences and from how often those sequences occurred across donors. An early release covering about 600 HLA-typed donors comprised approximately 290 gigabases of sequencing data and some 79 million unique TCR sequences. Several DR-DQ haplotypes were treated as single units for association and clustering because of strong linkage in the cohort. All discovery cohort repertoires had been generated using a single sequencing platform. Along with the roughly 700-subject first cohort, a separate validation cohort of around 120 different subjects was used. The study was designed to test whether signatures of past pathogen exposure could be identified by cataloging public T cell receptors. An earlier analysis of approximately 640 of the donors applied high-throughput TCR beta sequencing to assess whether each TCR beta V gene segment acted as functional or pseudogenic. Typing coverage varied by locus: roughly 629-630 donors for A, B, C, DRB1 and DQB1; under 550 for DQA1; approximately 570 for DPA1; 450 to 480 for DPB1. In a later genetic analysis, genome-wide SNP genotypes for about 55% of the 666 donors were used, and that subset was treated as a discovery cohort. To predict cytomegalovirus infection status, the study brought together high-throughput TCR immunosequencing, statistical association of individual TCRs with disease status, and machine learning. HLA typing included class I and class II loci at four-digit resolution. In a later analysis, previously published TCR beta repertoires from about 640 donors were re-analyzed and high-resolution HLA genotyping was added so that TCR occurrence patterns could be studied. The T cell repertoires of some 700 subjects were profiled by immunosequencing and related to cytomegalovirus serostatus. Donor age, sex, ethnicity and CMV serostatus were compiled together with the repertoire data. Among over 350 genotyped donors of the cohort, an average of 235,054 unique TCR beta nucleotide sequences were sequenced per donor, roughly a sixth of them non-productive. Among the roughly 400 genotyped donors, around 81% belonged to the genetic ancestry cluster associated with self-reported Caucasian donors.

As concerns this clone: Its antigen is currently not known. No quality values exist for individual bases; no much larger clone is one base distant.

For CDR1 and CDR2, the germline V gene lists KGHSH and LQKENI. The germline V and J ends show losses of 4 bases and 0 bases respectively, and no gene match explains 10 bases of the junction. Counted from cysteine to phenylalanine, this CDR3 has 18 amino acids. CDR3 DNA is the only sequence kept; it has 54 bases, read in frame from the first base. The library was prepared using the immunoSEQ multiplex PCR assay. For the multiplex PCR, a mixture combining 60 forward primers for TCR Vbeta segments and 13 reverse primers for TCR Jbeta segments was used. Amplification of the CDR3 region of rearranged TCR beta genes was performed with a multiplex PCR assay on genomic DNA. Amplified TCR beta libraries were sequenced as 87-base-pair reads on the Illumina HiSeq System. The authors processed their data as follows. Across the 600 to 700 repertoires, a later analysis counted 75 million to 90 million unique TCR beta chains, roughly 11 million of which were shared by at least two donors. To remove PCR and sequencing errors, raw reads were error-corrected and collapsed into unique sequences using a nearest-neighbor algorithm that merged closely related sequences. V, D and J gene segments were assigned by aligning CDR3 sequences to IMGT reference sequences. For a sequence to be retained, at least a six-nucleotide match to both a V gene segment and a J gene segment was required. Rearrangements were called productive when the CDR3 lacked stop codons and stayed in frame with V and J; all others were non-productive. Following IMGT convention, CDR3 was defined as the stretch from the second conserved V-encoded cysteine to the conserved J-encoded phenylalanine. Sequences without an unambiguous match to a single V gene segment were excluded from the earlier analysis of a few hundred of the donors. An earlier analysis of roughly 590 of the donors called V segments functional above 56.7% productive rearrangements and segregating when the between-donor standard deviation exceeded 5%. To diagnose cytomegalovirus status from the catalog of TCR beta chain sequences, a statistical classification framework was built. In a later analysis, TCR nucleotide sequences were compared against IMGT/GENE-DB human TR gene sequences so that V and J genes could be assigned. Using the TCRdist pipeline, a later analysis assigned CDR3 sequences along with most-parsimonious VDJ recombination scenarios. In a later analysis, each TCR beta chain was defined by its CDR3 amino acid sequence together with its V-gene family, and reads without a unique V-gene family were excluded. A later analysis removed 550 to 700 highly shared, low-generation-probability nucleotide sequences to deal with suspected cross-contamination and a sequencing artifact. In a later analysis, a clonal expansion index was calculated for each public chain from normalized within-repertoire ranks of inferred template counts. In a later analysis, generation probabilities were computed using a VDJ recombination model fitted to out-of-frame rearrangements, and the results were checked against IGoR. In a later analysis, hypergeometric tests were used to score TCR-TCR, TCR-HLA and TCR-CMV co-occurrence, with a repertoire-size bias correction applied to TCR pairs. A later analysis estimated false discovery rates by permuting HLA or CMV assignments 20 times. In a later analysis, co-occurring TCRs were grouped using DBSCAN, and TCRdist sequence similarity was added for clustering within HLA-allele-positive subsets. Repertoires with fewer than 30,000 or more than 120,000 public chains were left out of co-occurrence clustering, as were about five repertoires with anomalous nucleotide sharing. In TCRdb, the immuneACCESS table is reduced to in-frame sequences with V and J assigned. These tables do not hold every clone; where another copy was compared, an unresolved V gene accounts for under half, and the others remain unexplained. Clonal size and the V and J genes are those of that table, whereas D and trimming came from the DNA. Present in this sample are about 120,000 clones, around 67% of which were seen just once. The top ten clonotypes cover approximately 3.8% of the sample.

The cohort comprised 710 or so healthy bone marrow donors. At the time of sampling, all cohort members were nominally healthy, though unrecorded immune exposures were likely present. The donor was CMV seronegative and belonged to the group of around 350 seronegative cohort members. A peripheral blood sample was provided by each donor, and peripheral blood mononuclear cells were used for TCR beta sequencing. Genomic DNA extraction from the blood cell samples was performed with the Qiagen DNeasy Blood Extraction Kit. Beyond this particular receptor, the publication reports: Strong co-occurrence of HLA alleles, especially DR and DQ, made assigning TCR associations to individual alleles difficult. Most CMV-associated TCR beta chains appeared to be HLA-restricted in a later analysis, and the HLA associations seemed to be driven largely by CMV exposure. Compared with the approximately 670-donor mean, donors in an Asian-associated ancestry cluster had fewer N-insertions in productive TCRs, according to a later genetic analysis. A cluster of highly shared sequence variants was judged likely to represent a technical artifact of the sequencing pipeline. Correlated functional status among segregating V segments might reflect linkage disequilibrium, but an unknown experimental factor could not be ruled out. The classifier was reported to diagnose cytomegalovirus status with high specificity and sensitivity in both the original cohort and the validation cohort. Presence/absence analyses assumed roughly uniform sequencing depth across donors, an assumption that may not hold. Over 15 rarely observed V segments, including chromosome 9 orphons, were excluded from the earlier analysis of several hundred of the donors because counts were too low. Some IMGT-functional V segments, including TRBV6-2 and TRBV6-3, could not be distinguished by the 87-base-pair reads and were therefore excluded. According to a later analysis, parvovirus B19, influenza, CMV and Epstein-Barr virus appeared linked to several top co-occurrence clusters. The cohort was sequenced for TCR beta chains only, and without alpha or paired-chain data the features that could be detected were limited. In a later analysis, HLA-associated TCR beta chains were found to be more clonally expanded and to have lower generation probabilities than equally common non-associated chains. A few of the identified cytomegalovirus-associated TCR beta chains were confirmed in vitro to be specific for cytomegalovirus antigens. According to the authors, the approach could potentially be generalized to other disease states and immunological phenotypes. In a later analysis, the rate of TCR association differed among HLA loci, with DRB1 alleles having the most associated TCRs and HLA-C alleles having the fewest. For the cohort, immune exposure information was limited to CMV serostatus. While some public TCRs were present in many individuals, most TCR sequences turned up only very rarely across donors. An association between a missense DCLRE1C variant and V-gene and J-gene trimming of TCR beta chains was found in a later genetic analysis and replicated in an independent cohort. A further reported finding was that TCR beta sequences accurately predicted the HLA-A and HLA-B alleles for most subjects in the first cohort. At a false discovery rate of 0.05, a later analysis linked under 20,000 TCR beta sequences to specific HLA alleles. The study listed 164 TCR beta chains as associated with cytomegalovirus. Because HLA typing was missing for some donors at each locus, association tests included only the typed subset. In an earlier analysis of around 500 of the donors, most TCR beta V segments appeared in productive rearrangements about 90% or about 30% of the time, broadly matching IMGT annotations.

Sequences were obtained from PBMCs. This sequence originates from a woman aged 40 to 55 in good health and CMV-seronegative. In this chain, TRBV18 is recombined with TRBJ2-2; 8 central nucleotides agree with TRBD1. CDR3 loop: CASSLNGQGRANTGELFF. The bases are TGTGCCAGCTCACTAAACGGACAGGGCCGGGCGAACACCGGGGAGCTGTTTTTT.